These 27 T cell receptor beta chains came from one sample sequenced in a study of human T cells and chemical hapten exposure. TCRdb redid the calling of the RACE reads with MiXCR, one entry per CDR3 protein. Of 80,000 to 100,000 distinct CDR3 sequences in the sample, approximately 9.3% were seen once. Specified time point: patch test 2, 6 weeks after DPC sensitization. Indicated treatment: therapeutic diphenylcyclopropenone sensitization with weekly scalp DPC. Sequenced here: whole blood, sampled in connection with sensitization to the hapten diphenylcyclopropenone (DPC). These receptors came from a middle-aged woman with alopecia areata. Some clones in this sample may be carry-over from other donors' samples.

This rearrangement joins TRBV29-1 to TRBJ1-1; TRBD1 might be the D (5 bases). The CDR3 consists of 12 residues. Germline CDR1 SQVTM, CDR2 ANQGSEA. The V and J ends lost 3 bases and 4 bases respectively, with 9 bases between them. This CDR3 is CSVERGPTEAFF. In DNA, the CDR3 is TGCAGCGTTGAGAGGGGACCCACTGAAGCTTTCTTT.

This clonotype occurred many times. The DNA for the CDR3 is TGTGCCAGCAGCCAAGATGGGATTTATGGCTACACCTTC. Its translation: CASSQDGIYGYTF. The rearrangement joins TRBV3-1 to TRBJ1-2, with D unresolved. Germline V gives CDR1 LGHDT, CDR2 YNNKEL (reference sequence). V was clipped by 0 bases and J by 5 bases, with 7 bases between them. The CDR3 spans 13 residues.

The V and J genes are TRBV5-1 and TRBJ1-1, with 8 bases identical to TRBD1. The CDR3 extends over 13 amino acids. Unmatched junction bases numbered 5, after V lost 7 bases and J lost 3 bases. Per germline, CDR1 SGHRS and CDR2 YFSETQ. CDR3 bases: TGCGCCAGCGTAGGACAGGGTTACACTGAAGCTTTCTTT. Protein: CASVGQGYTEAFF.

This clonotype was counted once. The V gene is TRBV7-2, the J gene TRBJ2-7; D unresolved. The length of the CDR3 is 15 residues. Germline-derived CDR1 and CDR2 are SGHTA and FQGNSA. Deletions cut 5 bases from V and 1 base from J, with 15 bases between. The CDR3 region has the DNA TGTGCCAGCAGCCCGGCGCTGGTGAGTTCCTACGAGCAGTACTTC. This gives the protein CASSPALVSSYEQYF.

The chain recombines TRBV20-1 with TRBJ2-1; 7 bases are a match to TRBD2. This CDR3 is 16 amino acids long. Germline V gene lookup returns CDR1 DFQATT and CDR2 SNEGSKA (reference sequence). V gave up 1 base and J gave up 2 bases; unmatched junction bases: 8. CDR3 protein: CSARVGRGGTYNEQFF. The CDR3 DNA sequence: TGCAGTGCTAGAGTTGGGAGGGGAGGCACCTACAATGAGCAGTTCTTC.

The chain combines TRBV20-1 with TRBJ2-4; 11 nucleotides line up with TRBD2. V lost 4 bases to trimming and J lost 0 bases; unmatched junction nucleotides: 2. This CDR3 contains 15 residues. Germline V lookup: CDR1 DFQATT, CDR2 SNEGSKA (reference sequence). CDR3 nucleotides: TGCAGTGCTACTAGCGGGAGGCTAGCCAAAAACATTCAGTACTTC. This sequence encodes CSATSGRLAKNIQYF.

In its sample, this clonotype was seen a few times. The genes are TRBV7-2 and TRBJ1-6; weak D call: TRBD1 (6 bases). Germline assignment: CDR1 SGHTA and CDR2 FQGNSA. V gave up 5 bases and J gave up 0 bases, with 17 bases separating them. The CDR3 contains 18 residues. CDR3 nucleotides: TGTGCCAGCAGCCCCGAGGGACACCCGAGCTCCTATAATTCACCCCTCCACTTT. Its protein is CASSPEGHPSSYNSPLHF.

This clonotype occurred a few times. This rearrangement joins TRBV6-2 or TRBV6-3 to TRBJ2-2; unclear D gene. Germline CDR1 reads MNHEY; CDR2 reads SVGEGT. This CDR3 comprises 14 residues. Trimming took off 7 bases at V and 0 bases at J, with 9 bases between the two ends. The CDR3 loop reads CASNWAPNTGELFF. The CDR3 nucleotides read TGTGCCAGCAACTGGGCCCCGAACACCGGGGAGCTGTTTTTT.

V and J are TRBV18 and TRBJ2-3; no firm D call. CDR1 and CDR2 from the germline V gene are KGHSH and LQKENI. Trimming stripped 3 bases from V and 4 bases from J, with 23 bases between. The CDR3 consists of 18 residues. The CDR3 loop reads CASSPRRTWAASADTQYF. CDR3 coding DNA: TGTGCCAGCTCACCCCGACGGACCTGGGCCGCCTCGGCAGATACGCAGTATTTT.

This chain connects TRBV15 to TRBJ2-1, with 12 bases aligning to TRBD2. The J segment lost 9 bases and the V segment lost 0 bases, leaving 3 bases of the junction unmatched. The CDR3 has 15 amino acids. The germline V gene has CDR1 LNHNV and CDR2 YYDKDF (reference sequence). The CDR3 DNA reads TGTGCCACCAGCAGAGATCGGGGACTAGCGGGTGAGCAGTTCTTC. Translation: CATSRDRGLAGEQFF.

This clonotype has at least ten counts. This rearrangement joins TRBV21-1 to TRBJ1-5; TRBD1 is taken as the D call from the table, unchecked against the DNA. TRBV21-1 is designated a pseudogene. The CDR3 contains 16 residues. CDR3 protein: CASRMWAAYSNQPQHF. The CDR3 DNA reads as TGTGCCAGCAGGATGTGGGCGGCCTATAGCAATCAGCCCCAGCATTTT.

The sample holds a few counts of this clonotype. J is TRBJ1-1 and V is TRBV15; 12 nucleotides line up with TRBD1. The CDR3 is 16 residues long. V lost 3 bases and J lost 4; bases outside the gene matches: 6. Per the germline V gene, CDR1 is LNHNV and CDR2 is YYDKDF (reference sequence). The CDR3 coding sequence is TGTGCCACCAGCAGGGGACAGGGGGCGCGGGCCACTGAAGCTTTCTTT. It encodes CATSRGQGARATEAFF.

The table lists this clonotype with a few counts. This chain connects TRBV6-2 or TRBV6-3 to TRBJ1-5; tentative D call: TRBD1 (6 bases). This CDR3 spans 16 amino acids. The V end was cut by 2 bases, the J end by 6 bases, with 17 bases between. CDR1 is MNHEY and CDR2 is SVGEGT in the germline V gene. Written as DNA, the CDR3 is TGTGCCAGCAGTTACGGAACCAGGGGACGGGGTCAGCCCCAGCATTTT. Protein product: CASSYGTRGRGQPQHF.

This clonotype was counted many times. The chain couples TRBV28 to TRBJ2-5, with 8 bases aligning to TRBD2. Germline CDR1 MDHEN, CDR2 SYDVKM. This CDR3 has 15 residues. Germline trimming cut 4 bases from V and 7 bases from J; bases unmatched to any gene: 11. CDR3 sequence (DNA): TGTGCCAGCAGTTCCGCGGGGGGACCCGGGGGGACCCAGTACTTC. It is translated as CASSSAGGPGGTQYF.

The V gene is TRBV28, the J gene TRBJ1-4; D is unresolved. This CDR3 spans 16 amino acids. CDR1 is MDHEN, CDR2 SYDVKM, per germline. Trimming removed 5 bases at V and 0 bases at J, with 13 bases between. CDR3 nucleotide sequence: TGTGCCAGCAGTCCGGGAAGCCTTGCAACTAATGAAAAACTGTTTTTT. Its translation is CASSPGSLATNEKLFF.

This clonotype has a count of ten or more. The V call is TRBV28, the J call TRBJ1-1, with D possibly being TRBD1 (6 bases). Trimming removed 6 bases at V and 11 bases at J, with 16 bases between. There are 12 residues in the CDR3. Germline V CDR1 and CDR2: MDHEN, SYDVKM. The CDR3 DNA is TGTGCCAGCAGCTCGAGGGGGGCGGAGGCTTTCTTT. This sequence encodes CASSSRGAEAFF.

This clonotype was counted at least ten times. The gene calls are TRBV18 and TRBJ2-7, with D tentatively TRBD2 (5 bases). Between the trimmed V and J ends, which lost 3 bases and 2 bases, there was a span of 8 bases. Germline-derived CDR1 and CDR2 are KGHSH and LQKENI. The CDR3 length is 13 residues. CDR3 residues: CASSPGLAYEQYF. As DNA, the CDR3 is TGTGCCAGCTCACCCGGACTGGCCTACGAGCAGTACTTC.

Only a few counts were recorded for this clonotype. V gene TRBV9 combines with J gene TRBJ2-7; no reliable D call. CDR3 length: 11 residues. CDR1 SGDLS and CDR2 YYNGEE come from the germline V gene. Trimming cost V 4 bases and J 11 bases, with 13 bases left between them. In nucleotides, the CDR3 is TGTGCCAGCAGCTCCTATTTGTGGGAGTACTTC. Protein: CASSSYLWEYF.

This clonotype has a count of ten or more. CDR3 residues: CASSQDSRGTEAFF. The CDR3 DNA follows: TGCGCCAGCAGCCAAGATTCTAGGGGGACTGAAGCTTTCTTT. The rearrangement uses TRBV4-1 and TRBJ1-1; D may be TRBD1 (6 bases). The germline CDR1 and CDR2 sequences are MGHRA and YSYEKL. The CDR3 is made up of 14 amino acids. Trimming shortened V by 0 bases and J by 5 bases, and 10 bases separated the two germline ends.

The table lists this clonotype with many counts. The V gene is TRBV20-1, the J gene TRBJ2-1, with D possibly matching TRBD2 (5 bases). The V end lost 6 bases, the J end lost 8 bases, and 23 bases lay between the germline ends. This CDR3 contains 15 residues. The germline V gene encodes CDR1 DFQATT and CDR2 SNEGSKA (reference sequence). The CDR3 DNA is TGCAGTGCGGCCACCGGGGTCGGTAATCGGGATGAGCAGTTCTTC. Its protein product is CSAATGVGNRDEQFF.

This clonotype has a handful of counts. The V gene is TRBV11-1, the J gene TRBJ2-7; D not resolved. CDR1 SGHAT and CDR2 FQDESV come from the germline V gene (reference sequence). Between the trimmed V and J ends, which lost 2 bases and 7 bases, there was a span of 21 bases. The CDR3 covers 16 residues. The CDR3 nucleotides are TGTGCCAGCAGCTTAAATCCTGTCGGCCTCGCAGGAGAGCAGTACTTC. Its translation is CASSLNPVGLAGEQYF.

In its sample, this clonotype was seen many times. The chain recombines TRBV20-1 with TRBJ2-1; 8 bases are shared with TRBD1. The CDR3 loop spans 14 amino acids. Looked up from germline, CDR1 is DFQATT and CDR2 is SNEGSKA (reference sequence). Trimming removed 2 bases from V and 6 bases from J; junction bases left unmatched: 6. The CDR3 DNA reads TGCAGTGCTAGACCCGACAGGGGAGGCAATGAGCAGTTCTTC. Translation gives CSARPDRGGNEQFF.

V and J are TRBV29-1 and TRBJ1-1, with D unresolved. This CDR3 has 13 residues. CDR1 is SQVTM and CDR2 is ANQGSEA in the germline V gene. V was shortened by 7 bases and J by 4 bases, with 16 bases between the two germline ends. CDR3 sequence (DNA): TGCAGCGCCGGGCGCGGGTCGTCCACTGAAGCTTTCTTT. It specifies CSAGRGSSTEAFF. The full variable domain, in which reference TRBV29-1 and TRBJ1-1 provide the parts outside the CDR3, is SAVISQKPSRDICQRGTSLTIQCQVDSQVTMMFWYRQQPGQSLTLIATANQGSEATYESGFVIDKFPISRPNLTFSTLTVSNMSPEDSSIYLCSAGRGSSTEAFFGQGTRLTVV.

The sample holds many counts of this clonotype. The chain is built from TRBV6-2 or TRBV6-3 and TRBJ2-7, with 7 positions matching TRBD1. Unmatched junction bases numbered 9, after V lost 4 bases and J lost 6 bases. The CDR3 covers 14 residues. The germline V gene encodes CDR1 MNHEY and CDR2 SVGEGT. CDR3 sequence reads: CASSSLDRAAEQYF. CDR3 DNA sequence: TGTGCCAGCAGTTCACTCGACAGGGCGGCCGAGCAGTACTTC.

The chain joins TRBV24-1 to TRBJ2-1, with 11 nucleotides matching TRBD1. Germline loops: CDR1 KGHDR, CDR2 SFDVKD. This CDR3 spans 16 amino acids. V was pared by 5 bases and J by 7 bases, with 9 bases of the junction left unmatched. CDR3 in DNA: TGTGCCACCAGTGCCATCGGGACAGGGGGTGGGAATGAGCAGTTCTTC. Protein: CATSAIGTGGGNEQFF.

The rearrangement links TRBV12-3 or TRBV12-4 to TRBJ2-4, with D tentatively TRBD1 or TRBD2 (5 bases each). V lost 1 base and J lost 0, with 10 bases in between. This CDR3 contains 16 residues. CDR3 nucleotides: TGTGCCAGCAGTTTAGGAGGGACGCTAGCCAAAAACATTCAGTACTTC. Protein product: CASSLGGTLAKNIQYF.

In this sample, this clonotype turned up a few times. The chain combines TRBV7-9 with TRBJ1-1, with D unresolved. The CDR3 length is 16 residues. Germline CDR1 SEHNR, CDR2 FQNEAQ (reference sequence). Trimming shortened V by 5 bases and J by 0 bases, and 16 bases separated the two germline ends. CDR3 sequence: CASSPRLSGLNTEAFF. CDR3 DNA: TGTGCCAGCAGCCCCCGTTTGTCCGGGCTGAACACTGAAGCTTTCTTT.